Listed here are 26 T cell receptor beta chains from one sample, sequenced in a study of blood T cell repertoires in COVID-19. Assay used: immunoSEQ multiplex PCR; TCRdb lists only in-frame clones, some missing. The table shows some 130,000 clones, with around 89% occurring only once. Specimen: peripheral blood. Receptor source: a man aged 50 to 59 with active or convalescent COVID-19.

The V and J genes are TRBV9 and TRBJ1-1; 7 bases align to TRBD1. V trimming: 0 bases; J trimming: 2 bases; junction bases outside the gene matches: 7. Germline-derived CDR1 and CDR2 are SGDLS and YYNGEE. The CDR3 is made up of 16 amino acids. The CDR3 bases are TGTGCCAGCAGCGTAGGGGCAGGGGGTTCAAACACTGAAGCTTTCTTT. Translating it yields CASSVGAGGSNTEAFF.

The CDR3 here is CATSDLQARGYTF. The DNA for the CDR3 is TGTGCCACCAGTGATTTGCAAGCCCGGGGCTACACCTTC. This sequence joins TRBV24-1 and TRBJ1-2; no reliable D call. V dropped 0 bases and J dropped 8 bases, with 9 bases sitting between them. The CDR3 extends over 13 amino acids. CDR1 and CDR2 (germline): KGHDR, SFDVKD.

CDR3 protein: CASSQGMAGGATEAFF. DNA for the CDR3: TGCGCCAGCAGCCAAGGTATGGCAGGGGGTGCCACTGAAGCTTTCTTT. The rearrangement joins TRBV4-3 to TRBJ1-1; 7 nucleotides align to TRBD1. J was trimmed by 4 bases and V by 1 base; bases with no gene match: 9. Germline CDR1 is LGHNA and CDR2 is YSLEER. The CDR3 covers 16 residues.

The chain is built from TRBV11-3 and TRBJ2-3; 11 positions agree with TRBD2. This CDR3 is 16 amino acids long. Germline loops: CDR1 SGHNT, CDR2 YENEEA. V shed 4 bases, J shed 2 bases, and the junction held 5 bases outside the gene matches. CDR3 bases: TGTGCCAGCAGCTCCTCGACTAGCGGGGCCACAGATACGCAGTATTTT. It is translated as CASSSSTSGATDTQYF.

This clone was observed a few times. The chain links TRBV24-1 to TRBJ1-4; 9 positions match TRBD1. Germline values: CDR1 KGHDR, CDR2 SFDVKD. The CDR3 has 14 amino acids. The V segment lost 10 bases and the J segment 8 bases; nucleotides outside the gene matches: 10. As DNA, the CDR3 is TGTGCCACGACCGGACAGGGGAGGTGCGAAAAACTGTTTTTT. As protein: CATTGQGRCEKLFF.

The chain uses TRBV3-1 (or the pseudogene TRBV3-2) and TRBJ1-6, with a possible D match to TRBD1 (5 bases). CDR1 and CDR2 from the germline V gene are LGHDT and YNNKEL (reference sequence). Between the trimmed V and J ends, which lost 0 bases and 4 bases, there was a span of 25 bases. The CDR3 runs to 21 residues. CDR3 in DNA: TGTGCCAGCAGCCAAGATGCGCCTCGGCAGACCGGACAAATATATAATTCACCCCTCCACTTT. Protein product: CASSQDAPRQTGQIYNSPLHF.

CDR3 region: CALPAVYQNYGYTF. The CDR3 DNA reads as TGTGCCCTTCCGGCGGTCTACCAGAACTATGGCTACACCTTC. The rearrangement links TRBV30 to TRBJ1-2; D remains ambiguous. The CDR3 consists of 14 residues. V gave up 8 bases and J gave up 2 bases, with 18 bases separating them. Germline V gene lookup returns CDR1 GTSNPN and CDR2 SVGIG (reference sequence).

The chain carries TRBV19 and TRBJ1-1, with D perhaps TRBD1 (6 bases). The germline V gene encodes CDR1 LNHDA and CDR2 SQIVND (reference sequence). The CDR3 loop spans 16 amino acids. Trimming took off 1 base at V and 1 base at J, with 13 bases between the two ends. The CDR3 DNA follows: TGTGCCAGTAGTATAGTAGGCAGGGGAGAGAACACTGAAGCTTTCTTT. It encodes CASSIVGRGENTEAFF.

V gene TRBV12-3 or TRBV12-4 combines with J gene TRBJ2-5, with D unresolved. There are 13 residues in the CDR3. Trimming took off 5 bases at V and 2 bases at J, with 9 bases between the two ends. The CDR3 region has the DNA TGTGCCAGCAGTCCCTCCGGGCAAGAGACCCAGTACTTC. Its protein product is CASSPSGQETQYF.

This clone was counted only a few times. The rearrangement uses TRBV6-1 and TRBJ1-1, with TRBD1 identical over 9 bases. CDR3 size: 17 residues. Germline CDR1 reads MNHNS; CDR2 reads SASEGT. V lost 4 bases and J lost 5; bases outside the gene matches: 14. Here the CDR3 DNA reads TGTGCCAGCAGTGCCACCACACAGGGGGCGACGAGAACTGAAGCTTTCTTT. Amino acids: CASSATTQGATRTEAFF.

The CDR3 here is CSVQRGGYEQYF. CDR3 DNA: TGCAGCGTACAGAGGGGGGGTTACGAGCAGTACTTC. The chain couples TRBV29-1 to TRBJ2-7, with D tentatively TRBD2 (7 bases). This CDR3 comprises 12 residues. Germline lookup yields CDR1 SQVTM and CDR2 ANQGSEA. V lost 6 bases and J 4 bases, leaving 13 bases between the germline ends.

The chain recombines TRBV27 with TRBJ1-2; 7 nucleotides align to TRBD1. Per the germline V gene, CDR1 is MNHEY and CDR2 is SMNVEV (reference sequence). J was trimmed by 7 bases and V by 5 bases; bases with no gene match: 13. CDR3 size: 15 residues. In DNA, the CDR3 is TGTGCCAGCAGTGTCCGGGGACAGCCCTACTCTGGCTACACCTTC. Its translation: CASSVRGQPYSGYTF.

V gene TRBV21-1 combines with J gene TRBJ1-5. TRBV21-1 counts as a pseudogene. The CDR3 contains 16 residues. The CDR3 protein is CASSKTFTEGNQPQHF. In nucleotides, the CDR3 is TGTGCCAGCAGCAAAACTTTCACCGAGGGCAATCAGCCCCAGCATTTT.

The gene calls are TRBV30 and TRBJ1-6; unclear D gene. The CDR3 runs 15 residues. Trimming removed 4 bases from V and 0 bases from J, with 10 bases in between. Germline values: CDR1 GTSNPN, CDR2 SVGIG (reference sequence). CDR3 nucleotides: TGTGCCTGGAATTGGGAGAGCTCCTATAATTCACCCCTCCACTTT. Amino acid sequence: CAWNWESSYNSPLHF.

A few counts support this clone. CDR3 sequence: CASSIAGRGLNYTEAFF. The CDR3 DNA sequence: TGTGCCAGTAGTATAGCGGGCAGGGGGCTAAACTATACTGAAGCTTTCTTT. This chain connects TRBV19 to TRBJ1-1, with 8 positions matching TRBD1. This CDR3 region has 17 residues. Germline CDR1 is LNHDA and CDR2 is SQIVND (reference sequence). J lost 5 bases, V lost 1 base, and 12 bases had no gene match.

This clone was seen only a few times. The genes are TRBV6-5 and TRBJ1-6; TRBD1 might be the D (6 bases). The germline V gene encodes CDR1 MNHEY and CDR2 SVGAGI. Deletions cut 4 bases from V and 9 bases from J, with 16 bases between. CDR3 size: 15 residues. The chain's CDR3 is CASSSGQHSGSPLHF. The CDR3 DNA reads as TGTGCCAGCAGTTCTGGACAGCACTCCGGTTCACCCCTCCACTTT.

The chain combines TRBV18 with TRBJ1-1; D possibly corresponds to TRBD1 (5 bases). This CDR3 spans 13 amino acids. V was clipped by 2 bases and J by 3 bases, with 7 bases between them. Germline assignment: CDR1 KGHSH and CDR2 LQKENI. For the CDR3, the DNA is TGTGCCAGCTCACCAGGAGGGGACACTGAAGCTTTCTTT. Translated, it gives CASSPGGDTEAFF. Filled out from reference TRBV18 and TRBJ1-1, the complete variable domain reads NAGVMQNPRHLVRRRGQEARLRCSPMKGHSHVYWYRQLPEEGLKFMVYLQKENIIDESGMPKERFSAEFPKEGPSILRIQQVVRGDSAAYFCASSPGGDTEAFFGQGTRLTVV.

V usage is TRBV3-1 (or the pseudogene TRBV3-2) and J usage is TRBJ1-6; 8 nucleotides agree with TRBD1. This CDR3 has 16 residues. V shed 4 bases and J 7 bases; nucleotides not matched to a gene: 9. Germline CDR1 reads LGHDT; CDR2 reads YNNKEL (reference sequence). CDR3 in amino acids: CASSLPGTGANSPLHF. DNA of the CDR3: TGTGCCAGCAGCCTTCCGGGGACAGGAGCGAATTCACCCCTCCACTTT.

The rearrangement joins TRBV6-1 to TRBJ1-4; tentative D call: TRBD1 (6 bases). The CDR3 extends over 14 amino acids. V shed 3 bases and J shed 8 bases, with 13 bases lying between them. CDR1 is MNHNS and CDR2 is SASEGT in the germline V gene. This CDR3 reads CASSDSGAKEKLFF. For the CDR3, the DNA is TGTGCCAGCAGTGATTCAGGGGCGAAGGAAAAACTGTTTTTT.

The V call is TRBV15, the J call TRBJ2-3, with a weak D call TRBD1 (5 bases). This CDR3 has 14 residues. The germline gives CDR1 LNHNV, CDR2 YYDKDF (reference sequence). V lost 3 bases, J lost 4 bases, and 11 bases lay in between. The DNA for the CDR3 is TGTGCCACCAGCAGGGACCCCAGGGCAGATACGCAGTATTTT. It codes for CATSRDPRADTQYF.

CDR3 loop: CASSLDARDTQYF. The CDR3 region has the DNA TGTGCCAGCAGCTTAGATGCTAGAGATACGCAGTATTTT. This chain connects TRBV7-7 to TRBJ2-3; no definite D call. V was clipped by 1 base and J by 5 bases, with 7 bases between them. This CDR3 comprises 13 residues. The germline gives CDR1 SSHAT, CDR2 FNYEAQ (reference sequence).

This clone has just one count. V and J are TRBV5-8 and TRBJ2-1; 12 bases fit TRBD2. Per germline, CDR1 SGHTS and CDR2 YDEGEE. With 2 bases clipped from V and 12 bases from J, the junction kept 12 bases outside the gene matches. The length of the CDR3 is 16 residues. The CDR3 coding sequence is TGTGCCAGCAGCTTCAGGACTAGCGGGGCCCTTACGGGGCAGTTCTTC. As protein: CASSFRTSGALTGQFF.

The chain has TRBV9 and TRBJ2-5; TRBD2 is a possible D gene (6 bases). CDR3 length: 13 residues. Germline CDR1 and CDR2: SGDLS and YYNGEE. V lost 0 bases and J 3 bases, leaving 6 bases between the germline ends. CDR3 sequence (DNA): TGTGCCAGCAGCGTAGGGGGGGAAGAGACCCAGTACTTC. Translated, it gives CASSVGGEETQYF.

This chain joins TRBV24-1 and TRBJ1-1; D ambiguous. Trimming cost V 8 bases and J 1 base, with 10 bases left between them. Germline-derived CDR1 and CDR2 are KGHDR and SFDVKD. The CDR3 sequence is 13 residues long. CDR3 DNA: TGTGCCACCACAGACAATCGGAACACTGAAGCTTTCTTT. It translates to CATTDNRNTEAFF.

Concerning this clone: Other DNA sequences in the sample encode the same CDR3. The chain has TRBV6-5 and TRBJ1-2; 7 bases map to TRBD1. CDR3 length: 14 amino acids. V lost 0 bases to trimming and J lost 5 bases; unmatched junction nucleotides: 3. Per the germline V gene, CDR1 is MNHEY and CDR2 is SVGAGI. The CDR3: CASSYSSGGYGYTF. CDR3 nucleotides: TGTGCCAGCAGTTACTCGTCAGGGGGTTATGGCTACACCTTC.

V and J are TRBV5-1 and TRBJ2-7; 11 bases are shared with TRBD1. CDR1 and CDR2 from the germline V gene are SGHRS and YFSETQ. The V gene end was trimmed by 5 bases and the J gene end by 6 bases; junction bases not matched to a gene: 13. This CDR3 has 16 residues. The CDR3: CASRSPIGTGGFEQYF. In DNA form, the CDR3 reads TGCGCCAGCAGGTCCCCGATCGGGACAGGGGGTTTCGAGCAGTACTTC. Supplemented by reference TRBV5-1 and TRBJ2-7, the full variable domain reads KAGVTQTPRYLIKTRGQQVTLSCSPISGHRSVSWYQQTPGQGLQFLFEYFSETQRNKGNFPGRFSGRQFSNSRSEMNVSTLELGDSALYLCASRSPIGTGGFEQYFGPGTRLTVT.